Below, 14 T cell receptor beta chains from the same sample are listed, as sequenced in a study of blood T cell repertoires in COVID-19. The method was immunoSEQ multiplex PCR; TCRdb's version includes in-frame clones alone and lacks a portion of them. Of around 190,000 clones in the sample, over 75% were seen once. The sequenced material came from peripheral blood. The receptor set was obtained from a middle-aged man with COVID-19, enrolled during active disease.

The genes are TRBV30 and TRBJ1-6; D gene ambiguous. Trimming stripped 0 bases from V and 7 bases from J, with 13 bases between. Germline V gene lookup returns CDR1 GTSNPN and CDR2 SVGIG (reference sequence). This CDR3 has 15 residues. The CDR3 DNA follows: TGTGCCTGGAGTGTAGCCACGGCGGGAAATTCACCCCTCCACTTT. This encodes CAWSVATAGNSPLHF.

The chain links TRBV11-3 to TRBJ2-1; maybe TRBD2 (6 bases). CDR1 and CDR2 from the germline V gene are SGHNT and YENEEA. V dropped 5 bases and J dropped 7 bases, with 12 bases sitting between them. The CDR3 sequence is 13 residues long. CDR3 sequence reads: CASSRPGGNEQFF. The CDR3 DNA reads TGTGCCAGCAGCCGCCCTGGGGGGAATGAGCAGTTCTTC.

The chain combines TRBV7-8 with TRBJ2-1; 8 bases map to TRBD2. The CDR3 runs 15 residues. V gave up 3 bases and J gave up 7 bases; unmatched junction bases: 8. Germline CDR1 and CDR2: SGHVS and FQNEAQ. For the CDR3, the DNA is TGTGCCAGCAGCTTCCTTGGGACTAGAGTAAATGAGCAGTTCTTC. This codes for CASSFLGTRVNEQFF.

The chain carries TRBV4-3 and TRBJ1-2; 9 positions match TRBD1. Germline lookup yields CDR1 LGHNA and CDR2 YSLEER. The CDR3 totals 17 residues. V shed 4 bases and J 2 bases; nucleotides not matched to a gene: 11. Here the CDR3 reads CASSPAGQGRGNYGYTF. The CDR3 region has the DNA TGCGCCAGCAGCCCCGCGGGACAGGGTCGCGGGAACTATGGCTACACCTTC.

This chain links TRBV19 with TRBJ1-5; weak D call: TRBD1 (6 bases). The CDR3 has 17 residues. Germline V CDR1 and CDR2: LNHDA, SQIVND (reference sequence). Trimming pared 3 bases from V and 0 bases from J, leaving 15 bases between. The CDR3 DNA reads as TGTGCCAGTAGTATTGCATGGGGGCGAAATAGCAATCAGCCCCAGCATTTT. It encodes CASSIAWGRNSNQPQHF.

This clone was counted between two and nine times. The chain recombines TRBV5-6 with TRBJ2-3, with 9 bases aligning to TRBD2. Trimming cost V 0 bases and J 3 bases; bases outside gene matches: 2. Germline CDR1 is SGHDT and CDR2 is YYEEEE. The CDR3 consists of 15 residues. The CDR3 bases are TGTGCCAGCAGCTTGGCAGCGGGGGGAACAGATACGCAGTATTTT. It specifies CASSLAAGGTDTQYF.

The chain combines TRBV15 with TRBJ1-1, with D hard to call. Germline V gives CDR1 LNHNV, CDR2 YYDKDF (reference sequence). The CDR3 has 16 amino acids. The V end was cut by 0 bases, the J end by 3 bases, with 14 bases between. CDR3 in DNA: TGTGCCACCAGCAGAGAGGCGGGATCGGGGTACACTGAAGCTTTCTTT. Translating gives CATSREAGSGYTEAFF.

The rearrangement links TRBV6-5 to TRBJ1-2; 7 bases are shared with TRBD1. Germline trimming cut 2 bases from V and 8 bases from J; bases unmatched to any gene: 8. The CDR3 runs 14 residues. Germline CDR1 MNHEY, CDR2 SVGAGI. CDR3 bases: TGTGCCAGCAGTTACGAGTGGCAGGGGGAGGGCTACACCTTC. Its translation is CASSYEWQGEGYTF.

J is TRBJ2-5 and V is TRBV6-2 or TRBV6-3; D is unclear. V was shortened by 5 bases and J by 7 bases, with 11 bases between the two germline ends. CDR3 length: 12 residues. Germline lookup yields CDR1 MNHEY and CDR2 SVGEGT. CDR3 DNA: TGTGCCAGCAGTAACCCCTTGAGGACCCAGTACTTC. Translated, it gives CASSNPLRTQYF.

The chain links TRBV30 to TRBJ1-2, with D perhaps matching TRBD1 (5 bases). Germline V CDR1 and CDR2: GTSNPN, SVGIG (reference sequence). With 1 base removed from V and 6 bases from J, the gap between germline ends came to 9 bases. CDR3 length: 12 amino acids. This chain's CDR3 is CAWSGQGDGYTF. CDR3 DNA sequence: TGTGCCTGGAGTGGGCAAGGGGATGGCTACACCTTC.

The chain carries TRBV6-6 and TRBJ1-1; 8 bases align to TRBD1. CDR1 is MNHNY and CDR2 is SVGAGI in the germline V gene (reference sequence). Trimming took 4 bases from V and 8 from J; bases not matched to a gene: 9. The CDR3 sequence is 14 residues long. The CDR3 sequence: CASSSPTGVGEAFF. The CDR3 DNA reads as TGTGCCAGCAGTTCCCCGACAGGGGTTGGCGAAGCTTTCTTT.

V and J are TRBV28 and TRBJ2-5; TRBD2 might be the D (6 bases). Trimming cost V 9 bases and J 1 base, with 12 bases left between them. This CDR3 contains 13 residues. Germline CDR1 and CDR2: MDHEN and SYDVKM. The DNA for the CDR3 is TGTGCCAGTACCCTCGGGGGCCAAGAGACCCAGTACTTC. This gives the protein CASTLGGQETQYF.

The V call is TRBV15, the J call TRBJ1-5, with D perhaps TRBD1 (6 bases). Germline CDR1 is LNHNV and CDR2 is YYDKDF (reference sequence). The germline V and J ends were trimmed by 0 bases and 7 bases, with 13 bases remaining between them. This CDR3 contains 15 residues. CDR3 protein: CATSRDRGAGQPQHF. CDR3 coding DNA: TGTGCCACCAGCAGAGATCGGGGGGCAGGGCAGCCCCAGCATTTT. The entire variable domain, with the rest obtained from reference TRBV15 and TRBJ1-5, is as follows: DAMVIQNPRYQVTQFGKPVTLSCSQTLNHNVMYWYQQKSSQAPKLLFHYYDKDFNNEADTPDNFQSRRPNTSFCFLDIRSPGLGDTAMYLCATSRDRGAGQPQHFGDGTRLSIL.

This sequence joins TRBV27 and TRBJ2-3; perhaps TRBD2 as D (7 bases). CDR1 and CDR2 from the germline V gene are MNHEY and SMNVEV (reference sequence). V gave up 2 bases and J gave up 4 bases, with 13 bases separating them. The CDR3 totals 15 residues. As DNA, the CDR3 is TGTGCCAGCAGTTTAGCGGGGGCCGGGGCAGATACGCAGTATTTT. Residues: CASSLAGAGADTQYF.